These 23 T cell receptor beta chains were all obtained from the same sample, sequenced in a study of T cell repertoires in cytomegalovirus infection. TCRdb itself ran the reads through MiXCR, one entry per CDR3 protein. Seen here are some 70,000 distinct CDR3 sequences, 20% to 25% observed once, and the top ten hold roughly 79%. Antigen specificity for these receptors is unknown. The material sequenced was PBMCs, sequenced either directly or after in vitro stimulation (not recorded which). The source is a human donor in good health (CMV status not recorded). Some clones in this sample may be carry-over from other donors' samples.

The table lists this clonotype with a few counts. The chain has TRBV20-1 and TRBJ1-2; no clear D gene. The CDR3 is 14 residues long. The V gene's germline CDR1 is DFQATT and CDR2 SNEGSKA (reference sequence). V shed 6 bases and J shed 0 bases, with 14 bases lying between them. Here the CDR3 DNA reads TGCAGTGCCCCGATCGAGGCAGCTAACTATGGCTACACCTTC. Amino acids: CSAPIEAANYGYTF.

The gene calls are TRBV7-8 and TRBJ2-7; D not certain. Deletions cut 1 base from V and 0 bases from J, with 13 bases between. Germline V gene data show CDR1 as SGHVS and CDR2 as FQNEAQ. This CDR3 comprises 16 residues. The CDR3, as DNA: TGTGCCAGCAGCTTAGTTTTGGCAGTCAGCTCCTACGAGCAGTACTTC. It codes for CASSLVLAVSSYEQYF.

This clonotype has more than one count but fewer than ten. The chain has TRBV28 and TRBJ2-3; 10 nucleotides line up with TRBD1. The V and J ends lost 3 bases and 4 bases, in that order; junction bases with no gene match: 4. From germline, CDR1 is MDHEN and CDR2 SYDVKM. This CDR3 region has 15 residues. CDR3 sequence (DNA): TGTGCCAGCAGTTTCGGGGGACAGGGGCCAGATACGCAGTATTTT. This translates into CASSFGGQGPDTQYF.

The CDR3 sequence is CASTGGPNYGYTF. The CDR3 bases are TGTGCCAGCACGGGGGGACCTAACTATGGCTACACCTTC. The V gene is TRBV27, the J gene TRBJ1-2; D might be TRBD1 (5 bases). The V end lost 7 bases, the J end lost 0 bases, and 9 bases lay between the germline ends. The CDR3 sequence is 13 residues long. The germline gives CDR1 MNHEY, CDR2 SMNVEV (reference sequence).

This clonotype turned up a few times. The gene calls are TRBV7-2 and TRBJ1-1; no definite D call. V gave up 2 bases and J gave up 0 bases, with 7 bases separating them. Germline V gene sequence: CDR1 SGHTA, CDR2 FQGNSA. The CDR3 is made up of 14 amino acids. CDR3 nucleotide sequence: TGTGCCAGCAGCTTACTCGGCATGAACACTGAAGCTTTCTTT. Its translation is CASSLLGMNTEAFF.

This clonotype was counted between two and nine times. The CDR3 nucleotides are TGTGCCAGCAGCCCCAGCTACACTAATGAAAAACTGTTTTTT. Its translation: CASSPSYTNEKLFF. This rearrangement joins TRBV7-2 to TRBJ1-4, with D uncertain. CDR1 is SGHTA and CDR2 is FQGNSA in the germline V gene. V was trimmed by 5 bases and J by 2 bases, leaving 9 bases between them. The CDR3 is 14 residues long.

The V and J genes are TRBV12-3 or TRBV12-4 and TRBJ2-3; 10 bases align to TRBD2. With V trimmed by 4 bases and J by 4 bases, 11 bases remained unmatched. The CDR3 has 17 amino acids. The CDR3 protein is CASSSQPLAGVPDTQYF. In DNA, the CDR3 is TGTGCCAGCAGTTCCCAGCCCCTAGCGGGAGTCCCAGATACGCAGTATTTT.

The rearrangement uses TRBV4-3 and TRBJ1-2, with no clear D. Germline lookup yields CDR1 LGHNA and CDR2 YSLEER. This CDR3 region has 15 residues. V lost 0 bases, J lost 8 bases, and 16 bases lay in between. CDR3 nucleotide sequence: TGCGCCAGCAGCCAAGATCTGACCCGGTATGGGGGCTACACCTTC. Protein sequence: CASSQDLTRYGGYTF.

The table lists this clonotype with many counts. The V and J genes are TRBV7-2 and TRBJ1-1; no definite D call. This CDR3 has 15 residues. V was trimmed by 6 bases and J by 1 base, leaving 15 bases between them. Looked up from germline, CDR1 is SGHTA and CDR2 is FQGNSA. The DNA of the CDR3 is TGTGCCAGCAGGCGTGTCCCTGATAGGAACACTGAAGCTTTCTTT. Protein product: CASRRVPDRNTEAFF.

The V call is TRBV19, the J call TRBJ1-6, with 7 bases identical to TRBD1. Trimming removed 4 bases from V and 8 bases from J; junction bases left unmatched: 2. This CDR3 region has 13 residues. Germline lookup yields CDR1 LNHDA and CDR2 SQIVND (reference sequence). In nucleotides, the CDR3 is TGTGCCAGTAGTAGCACAGGGGATTCACCCCTCCACTTT. Its translation: CASSSTGDSPLHF.

The chain joins TRBV12-3 or TRBV12-4 to TRBJ1-2; D perhaps matches TRBD1 (5 bases). CDR3 length: 15 amino acids. Trimming removed 6 bases from V and 4 bases from J, with 18 bases in between. In nucleotides, the CDR3 is TGTGCCAGCAGCACGGGGGTCCGCGGATTCTATGGCTACACCTTC. It codes for CASSTGVRGFYGYTF.

V is TRBV12-3 or TRBV12-4 and J is TRBJ1-2; no clear D. The CDR3 sequence is 13 residues long. V was pared by 3 bases and J by 5 bases, with 10 bases between. CDR3 DNA: TGTGCCAGCAGTTTGGATTTACCTTATGGCTACACCTTC. Translated: CASSLDLPYGYTF.

V gene TRBV7-2 combines with J gene TRBJ1-3, with TRBD1 as a possible D gene (5 bases). CDR1 SGHTA and CDR2 FQGNSA come from the germline V gene. The CDR3 runs 16 residues. V was trimmed by 5 bases and J by 4 bases, leaving 18 bases between them. For the CDR3, the DNA is TGTGCCAGCAGCCCAGAGACAGTCCCTCGGGGAAACACCATATATTTT. The encoded protein is CASSPETVPRGNTIYF.

This chain uses TRBV30 with TRBJ2-1, with no clear D. Trimming removed 4 bases at V and 5 bases at J, with 9 bases between. The CDR3 sequence is 12 residues long. Germline loops: CDR1 GTSNPN, CDR2 SVGIG (reference sequence). CDR3 loop: CAWNTQNNEQFF. CDR3 nucleotides: TGTGCCTGGAACACCCAAAACAATGAGCAGTTCTTC.

This clonotype was counted ten times or more. The V and J genes are TRBV7-3 and TRBJ2-1, with TRBD2 identical over 7 bases. There are 13 residues in the CDR3. The ends lost 4 bases at V and 6 bases at J; junction bases unmatched: 3. Germline assignment: CDR1 SGHTA and CDR2 FQGTGA. CDR3 nucleotides: TGTGCCAGCAGCTCACTAGCGTTCAATGAGCAGTTCTTC. Translated, it gives CASSSLAFNEQFF.

This clonotype came up a few times. The J gene is TRBJ1-1, the V gene TRBV23-1, with 8 bases aligning to TRBD1. TRBV23-1 is placed among ORFs of uncertain function. V was pared by 0 bases and J by 4 bases, with 13 bases of the junction left unmatched. The length of the CDR3 is 18 residues. The CDR3 DNA reads as TGCGCCAGCAGTCAATCGGGACAGGAGAAACCACCTCTCACTGAAGCTTTCTTT. As protein: CASSQSGQEKPPLTEAFF.

This rearrangement joins TRBV6-2 or TRBV6-3 to TRBJ2-1, with no clear D. CDR1 is MNHEY and CDR2 is SVGEGT in the germline V gene. V lost 6 bases, J lost 14 bases, and 14 bases lay in between. This CDR3 comprises 11 residues. CDR3 DNA sequence: TGTGCCAGCAGGGACCTCATTATAGAGTTCTTC. Protein: CASRDLIIEFF.

This clonotype was detected ten times or more. The V gene is TRBV5-4, the J gene TRBJ2-3; possibly TRBD2 for D (6 bases). The CDR3 extends over 15 amino acids. Germline lookup yields CDR1 SGHNT and CDR2 YYREEE (reference sequence). V gave up 3 bases and J gave up 4 bases, with 15 bases separating them. The CDR3 here is CASSSSGGEPDTQYF. In DNA form, the CDR3 reads TGTGCCAGCAGCTCCTCCGGGGGAGAACCAGATACGCAGTATTTT.

The gene calls are TRBV13 and TRBJ2-1, with TRBD1 identical over 7 bases. Looked up from germline, CDR1 is PRHDT and CDR2 is FYEKMQ (reference sequence). The CDR3 consists of 15 residues. V lost 4 bases, J lost 5 bases, and 8 bases stayed unmatched. The CDR3 region is CASSYGQVTNNEQFF. The CDR3 coding sequence is TGTGCCAGCAGCTACGGACAGGTAACGAACAATGAGCAGTTCTTC.

This clonotype has a handful of counts. The V and J genes are TRBV7-6 and TRBJ2-7, with a weak D call TRBD2 (5 bases). CDR3 size: 14 residues. Germline V gives CDR1 SGHVS, CDR2 FNYEAQ. V was trimmed by 6 bases and J by 6 bases, leaving 18 bases between them. The CDR3 sequence is CASSKPRGGGEQYF. The CDR3 nucleotides read TGTGCCAGCAGTAAGCCTCGAGGAGGAGGCGAGCAGTACTTC.

This clonotype has ten or more counts. The chain has TRBV7-9 and TRBJ1-4; D is perhaps TRBD1 (5 bases). Germline CDR1 is SEHNR and CDR2 is FQNEAQ (reference sequence). CDR3 length: 14 residues. Trimming took off 5 bases at V and 5 bases at J, with 12 bases between the two ends. CDR3 DNA sequence: TGTGCCAGCAGCGCCGGGACCCTGAATGAAAAACTGTTTTTT. It yields the protein CASSAGTLNEKLFF.

This clonotype showed up many times. The J gene is TRBJ2-7, the V gene TRBV27; 9 bases map to TRBD2. Trimming at V came to 3 bases and at J to 7 bases, leaving 4 bases not matched to a gene. This CDR3 contains 13 residues. CDR1 and CDR2 from the germline V gene are MNHEY and SMNVEV (reference sequence). Here the CDR3 reads CASSLTLAGEQYF. The CDR3 DNA reads as TGTGCCAGCAGTTTGACCCTAGCGGGAGAGCAGTACTTC.

This clonotype was recorded at least ten times. The V gene is TRBV6-1, the J gene TRBJ2-5; 14 positions agree with TRBD2. Losses at the gene ends were 5 bases for V and 5 bases for J; bases not matched to a gene: 7. The CDR3 extends over 16 amino acids. Germline V CDR1 and CDR2: MNHNS, SASEGT. This CDR3 is CASSKTSGRDRETQYF. CDR3 coding DNA: TGTGCCAGCAGTAAGACTAGCGGGAGGGATAGGGAGACCCAGTACTTC.